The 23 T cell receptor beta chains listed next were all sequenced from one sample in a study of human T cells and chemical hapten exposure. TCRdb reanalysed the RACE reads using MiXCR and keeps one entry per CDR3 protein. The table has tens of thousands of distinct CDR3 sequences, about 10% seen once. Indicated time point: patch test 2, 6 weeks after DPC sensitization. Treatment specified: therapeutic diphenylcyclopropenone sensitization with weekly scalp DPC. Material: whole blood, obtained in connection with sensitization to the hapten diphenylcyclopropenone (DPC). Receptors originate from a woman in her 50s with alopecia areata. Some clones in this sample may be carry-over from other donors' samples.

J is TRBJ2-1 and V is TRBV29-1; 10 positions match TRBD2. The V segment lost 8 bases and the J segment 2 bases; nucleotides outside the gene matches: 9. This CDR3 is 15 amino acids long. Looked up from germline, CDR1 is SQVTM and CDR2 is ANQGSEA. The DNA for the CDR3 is TGCAGCACCCGAGCGGGAGGGGGACCCTACAATGAGCAGTTCTTC. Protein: CSTRAGGGPYNEQFF.

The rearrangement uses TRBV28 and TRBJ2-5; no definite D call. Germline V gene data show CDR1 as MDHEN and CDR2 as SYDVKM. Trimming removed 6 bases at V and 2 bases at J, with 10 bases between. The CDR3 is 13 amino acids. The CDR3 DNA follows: TGTGCCAGCAGCTACGGATTTCAAGAGACCCAGTACTTC. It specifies CASSYGFQETQYF.

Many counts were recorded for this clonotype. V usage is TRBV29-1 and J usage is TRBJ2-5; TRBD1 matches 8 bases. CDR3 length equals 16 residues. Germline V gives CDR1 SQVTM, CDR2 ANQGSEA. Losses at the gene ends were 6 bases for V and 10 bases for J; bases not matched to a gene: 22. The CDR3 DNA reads TGCAGCGTCACCGGGACAGGAGAAGCCCCAGGGAAGGGCCAGTACTTC. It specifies CSVTGTGEAPGKGQYF.

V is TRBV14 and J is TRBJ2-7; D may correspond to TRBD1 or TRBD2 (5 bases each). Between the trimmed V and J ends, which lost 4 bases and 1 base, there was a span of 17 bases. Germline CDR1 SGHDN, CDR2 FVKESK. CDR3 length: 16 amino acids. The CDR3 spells CASSPGPGRSSYEQYF. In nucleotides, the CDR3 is TGTGCCAGCAGCCCTGGACCGGGACGGAGTTCCTACGAGCAGTACTTC.

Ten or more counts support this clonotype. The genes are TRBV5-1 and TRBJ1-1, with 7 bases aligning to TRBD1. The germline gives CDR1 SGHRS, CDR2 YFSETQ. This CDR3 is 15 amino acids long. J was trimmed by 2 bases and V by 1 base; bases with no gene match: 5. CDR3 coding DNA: TGCGCCAGCAGCTTGTGGGGACAGCTTAACACTGAAGCTTTCTTT. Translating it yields CASSLWGQLNTEAFF.

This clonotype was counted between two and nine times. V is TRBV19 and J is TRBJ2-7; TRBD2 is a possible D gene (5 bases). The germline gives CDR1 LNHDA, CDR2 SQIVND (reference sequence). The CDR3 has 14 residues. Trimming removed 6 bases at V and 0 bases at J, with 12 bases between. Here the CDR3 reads CASSVKGSSYEQYF. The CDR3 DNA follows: TGTGCCAGTAGCGTAAAAGGGAGCTCCTACGAGCAGTACTTC.

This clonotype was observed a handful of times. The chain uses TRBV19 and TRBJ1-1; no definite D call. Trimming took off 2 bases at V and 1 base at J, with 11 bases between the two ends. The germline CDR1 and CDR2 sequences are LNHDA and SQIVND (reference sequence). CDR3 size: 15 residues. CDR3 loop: CASSINQKQNTEAFF. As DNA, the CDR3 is TGTGCCAGTAGTATAAATCAGAAACAGAACACTGAAGCTTTCTTT.

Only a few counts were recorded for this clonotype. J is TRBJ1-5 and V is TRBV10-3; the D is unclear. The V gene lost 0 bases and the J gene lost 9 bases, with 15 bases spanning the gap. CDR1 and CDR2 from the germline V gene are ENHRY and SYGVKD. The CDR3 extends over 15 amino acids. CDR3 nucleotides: TGTGCCATCAGTGAGTCGAATAAGAATTTTCGGCCCCAGCATTTT. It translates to CAISESNKNFRPQHF.

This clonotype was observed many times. In DNA, the CDR3 is TGTGCCAGCAGCCAGGGACGCCCGGGTCCTTCCTACGAGCAGTACTTC. Protein sequence: CASSQGRPGPSYEQYF. This sequence joins TRBV11-2 and TRBJ2-7, with D perhaps assigned TRBD1 or TRBD2 (5 bases each). The V end lost 5 bases, the J end lost 1 base, and 18 bases lay between the germline ends. CDR1 is SGHAT and CDR2 is FQNNGV in the germline V gene. CDR3 length: 16 residues.

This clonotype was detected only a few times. This CDR3 is CASSQELDRPDTQYF. The DNA for the CDR3 is TGCGCCAGCAGCCAAGAGCTCGACAGGCCAGATACGCAGTATTTT. The chain carries TRBV4-3 and TRBJ2-3, with D maybe TRBD1 (6 bases). The V gene's germline CDR1 is LGHNA and CDR2 YSLEER. Between the trimmed V and J ends, which lost 0 bases and 4 bases, there was a span of 11 bases. CDR3 length equals 15 residues.

CDR3 in amino acids: CASRPTSGSYNEQFF. As DNA, the CDR3 is TGTGCCAGCAGACCGACTAGCGGCTCCTACAATGAGCAGTTCTTC. The chain is built from TRBV5-5 and TRBJ2-1; 9 nucleotides agree with TRBD2. The CDR3 has 15 residues. Unmatched junction bases numbered 3, after V lost 5 bases and J lost 0 bases. Looked up from germline, CDR1 is SGHKS and CDR2 is YYEKEE (reference sequence).

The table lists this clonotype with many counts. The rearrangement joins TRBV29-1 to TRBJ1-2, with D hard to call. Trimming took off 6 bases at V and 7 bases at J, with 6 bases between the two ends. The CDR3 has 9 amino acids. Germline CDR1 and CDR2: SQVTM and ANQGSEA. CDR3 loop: CSVDLGYTF. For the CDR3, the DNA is TGCAGCGTAGATCTTGGCTACACCTTC.

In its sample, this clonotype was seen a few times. CDR3 DNA sequence: TGTGCCAGCAGCGGACAGGGGGCCTACGAGCAGTACTTC. Amino acid sequence: CASSGQGAYEQYF. V and J are TRBV9 and TRBJ2-7; 9 bases fit TRBD1. V shed 3 bases, J shed 2 bases, and the junction held 0 bases outside the gene matches. This CDR3 comprises 13 residues. Germline CDR1 reads SGDLS; CDR2 reads YYNGEE.

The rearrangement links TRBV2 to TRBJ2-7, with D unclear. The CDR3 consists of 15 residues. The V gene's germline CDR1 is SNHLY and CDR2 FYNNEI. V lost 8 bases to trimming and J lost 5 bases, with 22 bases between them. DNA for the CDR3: TGTGCCAGCCGACCGGACCCTCCTGTCTTCCACGAGCAGTACTTC. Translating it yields CASRPDPPVFHEQYF.

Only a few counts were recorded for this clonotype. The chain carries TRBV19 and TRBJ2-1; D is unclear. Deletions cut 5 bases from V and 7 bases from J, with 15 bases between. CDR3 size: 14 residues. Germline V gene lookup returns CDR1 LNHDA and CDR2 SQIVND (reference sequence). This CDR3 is CASSSAARWNEQFF. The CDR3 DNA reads TGTGCCAGTAGTTCGGCGGCGAGGTGGAATGAGCAGTTCTTC.

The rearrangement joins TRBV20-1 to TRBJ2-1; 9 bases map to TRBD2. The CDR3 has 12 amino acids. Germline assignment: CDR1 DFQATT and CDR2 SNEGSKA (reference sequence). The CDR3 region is CRGTSLYNEQFF. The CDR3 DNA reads TGCAGGGGGACTAGCCTATACAATGAGCAGTTCTTC.

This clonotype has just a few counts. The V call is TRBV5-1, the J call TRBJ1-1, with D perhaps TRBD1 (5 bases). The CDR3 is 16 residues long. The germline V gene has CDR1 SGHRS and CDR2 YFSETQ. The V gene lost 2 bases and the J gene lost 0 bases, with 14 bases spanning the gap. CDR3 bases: TGCGCCAGCAGCTTAGGGCAGGGAATGGTGAACACTGAAGCTTTCTTT. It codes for CASSLGQGMVNTEAFF.

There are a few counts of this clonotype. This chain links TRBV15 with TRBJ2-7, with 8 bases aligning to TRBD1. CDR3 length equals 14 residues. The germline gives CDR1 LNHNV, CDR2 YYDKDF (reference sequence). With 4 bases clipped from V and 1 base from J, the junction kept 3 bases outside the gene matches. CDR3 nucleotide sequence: TGTGCCACCAGCATAGGACAGGGTTCCTACGAGCAGTACTTC. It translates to CATSIGQGSYEQYF.

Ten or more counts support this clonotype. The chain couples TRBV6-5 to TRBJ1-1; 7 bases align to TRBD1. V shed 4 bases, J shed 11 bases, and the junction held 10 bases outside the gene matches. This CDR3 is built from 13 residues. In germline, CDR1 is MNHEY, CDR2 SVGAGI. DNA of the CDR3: TGTGCCAGCAGTTCCCCCTACAGGGGTTGGGCTTTCTTT. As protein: CASSSPYRGWAFF.

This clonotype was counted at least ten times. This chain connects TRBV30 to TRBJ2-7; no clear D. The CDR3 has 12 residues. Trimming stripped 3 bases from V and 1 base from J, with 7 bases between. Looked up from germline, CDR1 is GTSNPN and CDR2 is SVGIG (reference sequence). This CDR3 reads CAWRQSSYEQYF. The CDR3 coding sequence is TGTGCCTGGAGACAGTCTTCCTACGAGCAGTACTTC.

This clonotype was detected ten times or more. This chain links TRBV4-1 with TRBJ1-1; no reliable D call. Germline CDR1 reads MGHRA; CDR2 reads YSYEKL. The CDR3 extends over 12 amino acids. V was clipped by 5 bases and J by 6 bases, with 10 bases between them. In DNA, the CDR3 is TGCGCCAGCAGCTACGGATTTGCTGAAGCTTTCTTT. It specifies CASSYGFAEAFF.

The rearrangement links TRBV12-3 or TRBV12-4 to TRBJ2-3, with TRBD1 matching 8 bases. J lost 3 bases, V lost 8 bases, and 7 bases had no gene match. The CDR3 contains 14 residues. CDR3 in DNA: TGTGCCAGCTCCACCCGGGACAGGACAGATACGCAGTATTTT. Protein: CASSTRDRTDTQYF.

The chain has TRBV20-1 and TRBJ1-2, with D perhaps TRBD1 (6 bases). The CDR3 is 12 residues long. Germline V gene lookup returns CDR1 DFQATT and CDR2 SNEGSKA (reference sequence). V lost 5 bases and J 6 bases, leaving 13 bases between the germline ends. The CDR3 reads CSAPGTTDGYTF. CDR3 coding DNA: TGCAGTGCTCCCGGGACAACTGATGGCTACACCTTC.